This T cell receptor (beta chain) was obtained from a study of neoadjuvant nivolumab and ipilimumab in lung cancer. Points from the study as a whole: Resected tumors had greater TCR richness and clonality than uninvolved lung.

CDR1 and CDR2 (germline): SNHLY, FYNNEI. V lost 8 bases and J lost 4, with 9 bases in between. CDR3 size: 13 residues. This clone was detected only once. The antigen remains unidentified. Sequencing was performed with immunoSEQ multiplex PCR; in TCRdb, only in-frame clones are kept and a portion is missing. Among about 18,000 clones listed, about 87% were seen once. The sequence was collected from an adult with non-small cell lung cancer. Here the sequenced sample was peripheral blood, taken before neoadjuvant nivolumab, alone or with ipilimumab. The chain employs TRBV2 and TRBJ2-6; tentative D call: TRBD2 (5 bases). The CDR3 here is CASSGSGANVLTF. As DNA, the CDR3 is TGTGCCAGCTCGGGGTCCGGGGCCAACGTCCTGACTTTC. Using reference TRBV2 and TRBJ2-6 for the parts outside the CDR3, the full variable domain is EPEVTQTPSHQVTQMGQEVILRCVPISNHLYFYWYRQILGQKVEFLVSFYNNEISEKSEIFDDQFSVERPDGSNFTLKIRSTKLEDSAMYFCASSGSGANVLTFGAGSRLTVL.